A single sample is the source of the 18 T cell receptor beta chains below, sequenced in a study of T cell repertoires in cytomegalovirus infection. Their recognized antigens are unknown. In TCRdb, the reads were re-called with MiXCR into one record per CDR3 protein. The table has some 940,000 distinct CDR3 sequences, roughly 30% seen once. Sequenced here: cultured CD8+ T cells from PBMCs, sampled from culture after CMV antigen stimulation. The origin of the receptors is a human donor in good health (CMV status not recorded). Some clones in this sample may be carry-over from other donors' samples.

This clonotype was seen more than once but under ten times. The V call is TRBV2, the J call TRBJ1-4; the D is unclear. CDR3 size: 11 residues. Between the trimmed V and J ends, which lost 6 bases and 5 bases, there was a span of 4 bases. Germline V gene lookup returns CDR1 SNHLY and CDR2 FYNNEI. The CDR3 nucleotides are TGTGCCAGCAGGCCGAATGAAAAACTGTTTTTT. Protein product: CASRPNEKLFF.

This clonotype was seen a few times. The chain employs TRBV6-5 and TRBJ1-5; D gene unclear. V was pared by 0 bases and J by 7 bases, with 13 bases between. Looked up from germline, CDR1 is MNHEY and CDR2 is SVGAGI. The CDR3 loop spans 15 amino acids. The CDR3 loop is CASSYSGQVQQPQHF. CDR3 bases: TGTGCCAGCAGTTACTCGGGCCAGGTACAACAGCCCCAGCATTTT.

The rearrangement uses TRBV27 and TRBJ2-7; D is unclear. Germline lookup yields CDR1 MNHEY and CDR2 SMNVEV (reference sequence). The CDR3 has 12 residues. Trimming stripped 5 bases from V and 4 bases from J, with 9 bases between. The CDR3 protein is CASSAKLYEQYF. The CDR3 DNA reads TGTGCCAGCAGTGCGAAACTTTACGAGCAGTACTTC.

V usage is TRBV19 and J usage is TRBJ1-1; D gene ambiguous. The V end lost 7 bases, the J end lost 0 bases, and 15 bases lay between the germline ends. This CDR3 is 15 amino acids long. CDR1 is LNHDA, CDR2 SQIVND, per germline (reference sequence). The CDR3 region is CASNTERYMNTEAFF. CDR3 bases: TGTGCCAGTAATACCGAGCGGTACATGAACACTGAAGCTTTCTTT.

Points on this clonotype: The junction and the germline gene differ at one end; a read error may be behind it. V and J are TRBV7-4 and TRBJ2-4; D possibly corresponds to TRBD1 (5 bases). This CDR3 has 15 amino acids. Germline loops: CDR1 SGHVT, CDR2 SQSDAQ. CDR3 in amino acids: CVSSPGNRVKNIQYF. The DNA of the CDR3 is TGTGTCAGCAGCCCAGGGAATAGAGTCAAAAACATTCAGTACTTC.

This clonotype was detected only a few times. The chain employs TRBV28 and TRBJ2-2; no firm D call. The V end lost 1 base, the J end lost 4 bases, and 4 bases lay between the germline ends. The CDR3 totals 13 residues. Germline V gives CDR1 MDHEN, CDR2 SYDVKM. This chain's CDR3 is CASSLLVTGELFF. The DNA of the CDR3 is TGTGCCAGCAGTTTATTAGTCACCGGGGAGCTGTTTTTT.

This clonotype was observed a handful of times. The chain joins TRBV14 to TRBJ2-2, with D uncertain. The V gene's germline CDR1 is SGHDN and CDR2 FVKESK. The CDR3 consists of 13 residues. The V end lost 7 bases, the J end lost 1 base, and 7 bases lay between the germline ends. CDR3 DNA: TGTGCCAGCAACCGAGTGAACACCGGGGAGCTGTTTTTT. Protein: CASNRVNTGELFF.

This clonotype was detected only a few times. The genes are TRBV6-1 and TRBJ2-5, with D possibly TRBD1 on 6 matching bases. Germline values: CDR1 MNHNS, CDR2 SASEGT. This CDR3 comprises 12 residues. V was shortened by 9 bases and J by 4 bases, with 12 bases between the two germline ends. The CDR3 DNA reads TGTGCCAGTCTGACAGGCCGAGAGACCCAGTACTTC. Translating gives CASLTGRETQYF.

Only a few counts were recorded for this clonotype. The rearrangement uses TRBV6-2 or TRBV6-3 and TRBJ2-5; 7 bases are a match to TRBD1. V lost 2 bases to trimming and J lost 1 base; unmatched junction nucleotides: 1. The CDR3 is 14 amino acids. Germline V gene sequence: CDR1 MNHEY, CDR2 SVGEGT. In DNA form, the CDR3 reads TGTGCCAGCAGTTACGGACAGGTCCAAGAGACCCAGTACTTC. This sequence encodes CASSYGQVQETQYF.

In DNA form, the CDR3 reads TGTGCCACCAGCAACCCAAGGGACAAAGTCAACTATGGCTACACCTTC. It is translated as CATSNPRDKVNYGYTF. The chain is built from TRBV15 and TRBJ1-2; D is possibly TRBD1 (6 bases). The CDR3 consists of 16 residues. Germline-derived CDR1 and CDR2 are LNHNV and YYDKDF (reference sequence). The V and J ends lost 4 bases and 2 bases respectively, with 17 bases between them.

A few counts support this clonotype. The rearrangement links TRBV7-2 to TRBJ2-3; D unclear. The V gene's germline CDR1 is SGHTA and CDR2 FQGNSA. The CDR3 runs 15 residues. The germline V and J ends were trimmed by 4 bases and 0 bases, with 11 bases remaining between them. DNA of the CDR3: TGTGCCAGCAGCTCCCTCACAACCAGCACAGATACGCAGTATTTT. Residues: CASSSLTTSTDTQYF.

This clonotype was recorded at least ten times. The gene calls are TRBV12-3 or TRBV12-4 and TRBJ1-1; D is perhaps TRBD1 (5 bases). This CDR3 is 14 amino acids long. Trimming took off 6 bases at V and 2 bases at J, with 13 bases between the two ends. CDR3 bases: TGTGCCAGCAGCCCGGGTGGGGCCAACACTGAAGCTTTCTTT. It yields the protein CASSPGGANTEAFF.

There are many counts of this clonotype. DNA for the CDR3: TGTGCCAGCAGCCCTAGTTTCTACAATGAGCAGTTCTTC. As protein: CASSPSFYNEQFF. J is TRBJ2-1 and V is TRBV7-2, with D hard to call. The germline V gene has CDR1 SGHTA and CDR2 FQGNSA. The ends were cut back, 5 bases at V and 3 bases at J, with 8 bases in the middle. CDR3 size: 13 residues.

This clonotype has a handful of counts. The chain couples TRBV9 to TRBJ1-1; D is perhaps TRBD1 (5 bases). With 0 bases removed from V and 1 base from J, the gap between germline ends came to 7 bases. In germline, CDR1 is SGDLS, CDR2 YYNGEE. This CDR3 is 14 amino acids long. The DNA for the CDR3 is TGTGCCAGCAGCGTAGATGGGGGGAACACTGAAGCTTTCTTT. Translating gives CASSVDGGNTEAFF. Combining the CDR3 with reference TRBV9 and TRBJ1-1 gives the whole variable domain DSGVTQTPKHLITATGQRVTLRCSPRSGDLSVYWYQQSLDQGLQFLIQYYNGEERAKGNILERFSAQQFPDLHSELNLSSLELGDSALYFCASSVDGGNTEAFFGQGTRLTVV.

This chain uses TRBV18 with TRBJ2-4; tentative D call: TRBD1 (5 bases). The CDR3 loop spans 14 amino acids. Looked up from germline, CDR1 is KGHSH and CDR2 is LQKENI. The germline V and J ends were trimmed by 6 bases and 0 bases, with 9 bases remaining between them. The CDR3 region is CASSPTAAKNIQYF. CDR3 DNA: TGTGCCAGCTCGCCGACAGCAGCCAAAAACATTCAGTACTTC.

V gene TRBV6-1 combines with J gene TRBJ2-7; D could derive from TRBD1 or TRBD2 (5 bases each). The germline CDR1 and CDR2 sequences are MNHNS and SASEGT. This CDR3 is built from 15 residues. With 3 bases removed from V and 1 base from J, the gap between germline ends came to 13 bases. CDR3 amino acids: CASSEAGTFSYEQYF. The DNA of the CDR3 is TGTGCCAGCAGTGAGGCCGGGACCTTTTCCTACGAGCAGTACTTC.

This clonotype appeared a few times. This sequence joins TRBV27 and TRBJ2-1; 14 nucleotides agree with TRBD2. The J segment lost 8 bases and the V segment lost 5 bases, leaving 11 bases of the junction unmatched. CDR3 length equals 17 residues. Looked up from germline, CDR1 is MNHEY and CDR2 is SMNVEV (reference sequence). CDR3 protein: CASSPVTTSGGAYEQFF. The CDR3 DNA sequence: TGTGCCAGCAGTCCGGTCACGACTAGCGGGGGGGCATATGAGCAGTTCTTC.

This clonotype was detected many times. The chain uses TRBV10-3 and TRBJ1-2; D unresolved. The CDR3 runs to 13 residues. CDR1 is ENHRY, CDR2 SYGVKD, per germline. V dropped 0 bases and J dropped 5 bases, with 7 bases sitting between them. CDR3 sequence reads: CAISESTEYGYTF. CDR3 coding DNA: TGTGCCATCAGTGAGTCAACAGAATATGGCTACACCTTC.